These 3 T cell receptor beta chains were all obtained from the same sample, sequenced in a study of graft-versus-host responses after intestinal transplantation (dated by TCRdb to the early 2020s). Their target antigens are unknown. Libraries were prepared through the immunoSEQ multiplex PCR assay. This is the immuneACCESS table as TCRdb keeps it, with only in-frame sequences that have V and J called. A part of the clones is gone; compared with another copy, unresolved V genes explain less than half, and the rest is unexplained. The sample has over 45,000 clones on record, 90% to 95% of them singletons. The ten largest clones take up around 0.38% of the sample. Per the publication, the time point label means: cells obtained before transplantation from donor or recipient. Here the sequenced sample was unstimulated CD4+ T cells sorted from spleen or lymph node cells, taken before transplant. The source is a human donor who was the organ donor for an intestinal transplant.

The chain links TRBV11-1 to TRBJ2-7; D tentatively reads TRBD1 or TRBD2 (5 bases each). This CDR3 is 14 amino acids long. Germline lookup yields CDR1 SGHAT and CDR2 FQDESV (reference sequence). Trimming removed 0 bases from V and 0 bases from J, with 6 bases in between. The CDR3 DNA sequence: TGTGCCAGCAGCTTAGCTGGGGGCTCCTACGAGCAGTACTTC. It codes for CASSLAGGSYEQYF. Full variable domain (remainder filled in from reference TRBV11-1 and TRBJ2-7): EAEVAQSPRYKITEKSQAVAFWCDPISGHATLYWYRQILGQGPELLVQFQDESVVDDSQLPKDRFSAERLKGVDSTLKIQPAELGDSAMYLCASSLAGGSYEQYFGPGTRLTVT.

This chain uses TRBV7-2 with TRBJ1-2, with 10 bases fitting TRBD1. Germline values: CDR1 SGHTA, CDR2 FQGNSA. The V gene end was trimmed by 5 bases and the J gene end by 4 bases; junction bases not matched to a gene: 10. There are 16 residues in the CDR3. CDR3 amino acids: CASSPLRQGAGYGYTF. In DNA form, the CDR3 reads TGTGCCAGCAGCCCCTTACGACAGGGGGCGGGCTATGGCTACACCTTC.

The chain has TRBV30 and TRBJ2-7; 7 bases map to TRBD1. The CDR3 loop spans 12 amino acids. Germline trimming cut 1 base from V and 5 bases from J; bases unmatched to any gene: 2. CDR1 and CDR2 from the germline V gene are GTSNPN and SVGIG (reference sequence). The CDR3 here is CAWSGQGNEQYF. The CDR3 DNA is TGTGCCTGGAGTGGACAGGGCAACGAGCAGTACTTC. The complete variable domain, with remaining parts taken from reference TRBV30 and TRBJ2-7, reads SQTIHQWPATLVQPVGSPLSLECTVEGTSNPNLYWYRQAAGRGLQLLFYSVGIGQISSEVPQNLSASRPQDRQFILSSKKLLLSDSGFYLCAWSGQGNEQYFGPGTRLTVT.